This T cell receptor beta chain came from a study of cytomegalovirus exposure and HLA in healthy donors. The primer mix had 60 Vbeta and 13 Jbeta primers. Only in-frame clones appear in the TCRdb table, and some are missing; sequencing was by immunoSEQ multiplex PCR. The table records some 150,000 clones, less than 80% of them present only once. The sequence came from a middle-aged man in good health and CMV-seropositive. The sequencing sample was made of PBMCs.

CDR3 DNA sequence: TGTGCCAGCTCACCAAGGACAGCCTATAATTCACCCCTCCACTTT. Protein sequence: CASSPRTAYNSPLHF. The chain is built from TRBV18 and TRBJ1-6, with D perhaps TRBD1 (6 bases). The CDR3 is made up of 15 amino acids. Germline V lookup: CDR1 KGHSH, CDR2 LQKENI. Deletions cut 2 bases from V and 2 bases from J, with 7 bases between. Using reference TRBV18 and TRBJ1-6 for the parts outside the CDR3, the full variable domain is NAGVMQNPRHLVRRRGQEARLRCSPMKGHSHVYWYRQLPEEGLKFMVYLQKENIIDESGMPKERFSAEFPKEGPSILRIQQVVRGDSAAYFCASSPRTAYNSPLHFGNGTRLTVT.